This T cell receptor delta chain emerged from a study of Vδ1+ human thymocytes. Extracted RNA was reverse transcribed into cDNA. Multiplex PCR used pooled V-gene forward primers and a constant-region reverse primer to amplify CDR3s. TCRdb made new clone calls on the multiplex PCR reads using CATT. The table includes around 76,000 delta-chain clones, 30% to 40% detected once. Per germline, CDR1 TSWWSYY and CDR2 QGS. V shed 4 bases and J shed 7 bases, with 28 bases lying between them. CDR3 length equals 18 residues. Note on this clone: Its antigen is not known.

After alphabeta T cell depletion, CD3+ Vdelta1+ Vdelta2- thymocytes were sorted. Purity of the sorted Vdelta1+ thymocytes ranged from roughly 96% to 99.6%. Broader study findings: Thymic delta-chain repertoires held 20% to 25% Vdelta2 sequences and few Vdelta3, despite high sort purity. Thymic TRG and TRD repertoires appeared highly polyclonal. Many TRG clonotypes were shared between donors; TRD repertoires were essentially private.

The sequence derives from a boy in the first two years of life who had congenital heart surgery. Sequencing input: Vdelta1+ gamma-delta thymocytes from the thymus. Subset in this sample: FACS-sorted CD3+ TCRalphabeta- TCRVdelta1+ TCRVdelta2- thymocytes. The chain joins TRDV1 to TRDJ1, with no clear D. The CDR3 sequence: CALGARRADCRYEVKLIF. The CDR3 DNA reads as TGTGCTCTTGGGGCCAGAAGGGCGGACTGCCGATATGAGGTTAAACTCATCTTT.